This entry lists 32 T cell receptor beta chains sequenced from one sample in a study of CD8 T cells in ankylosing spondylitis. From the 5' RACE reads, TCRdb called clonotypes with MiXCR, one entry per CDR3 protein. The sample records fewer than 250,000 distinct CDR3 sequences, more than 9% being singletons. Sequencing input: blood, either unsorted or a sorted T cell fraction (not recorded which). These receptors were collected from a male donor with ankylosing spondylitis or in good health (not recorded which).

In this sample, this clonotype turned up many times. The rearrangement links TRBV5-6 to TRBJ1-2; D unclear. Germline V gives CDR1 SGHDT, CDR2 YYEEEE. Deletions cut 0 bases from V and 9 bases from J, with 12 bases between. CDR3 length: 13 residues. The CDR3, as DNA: TGTGCCAGCAGCTTGGATCCAGCATCTAGCTACACCTTC. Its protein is CASSLDPASSYTF.

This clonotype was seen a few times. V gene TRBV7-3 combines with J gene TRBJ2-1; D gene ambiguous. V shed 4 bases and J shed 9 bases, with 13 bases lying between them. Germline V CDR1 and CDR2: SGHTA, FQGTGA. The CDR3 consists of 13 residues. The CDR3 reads CASSWGWSAEQFF. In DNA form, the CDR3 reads TGTGCCAGCAGCTGGGGTTGGAGCGCTGAGCAGTTCTTC.

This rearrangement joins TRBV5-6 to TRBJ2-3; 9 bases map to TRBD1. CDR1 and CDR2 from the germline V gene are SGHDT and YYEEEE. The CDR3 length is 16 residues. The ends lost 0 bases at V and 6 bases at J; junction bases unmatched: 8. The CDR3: CASSLETGGAVDTQYF. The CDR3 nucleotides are TGTGCCAGCAGCTTGGAGACAGGGGGGGCCGTCGATACGCAGTATTTT.

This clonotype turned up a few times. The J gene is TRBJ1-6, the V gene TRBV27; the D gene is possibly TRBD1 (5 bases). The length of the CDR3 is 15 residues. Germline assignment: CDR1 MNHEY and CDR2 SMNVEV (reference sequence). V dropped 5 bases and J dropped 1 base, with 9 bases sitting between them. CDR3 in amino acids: CASSTGASYNSPLHF. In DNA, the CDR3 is TGTGCCAGCAGTACTGGGGCGTCCTATAATTCACCCCTCCACTTT.

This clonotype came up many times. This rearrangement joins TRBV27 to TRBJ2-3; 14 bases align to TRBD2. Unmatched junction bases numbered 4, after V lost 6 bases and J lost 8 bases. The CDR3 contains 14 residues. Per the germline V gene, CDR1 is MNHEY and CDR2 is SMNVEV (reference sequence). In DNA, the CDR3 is TGTGCCAGCAGAAGGACTAGCGGGGGGAGTACGCAGTATTTT. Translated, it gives CASRRTSGGSTQYF.

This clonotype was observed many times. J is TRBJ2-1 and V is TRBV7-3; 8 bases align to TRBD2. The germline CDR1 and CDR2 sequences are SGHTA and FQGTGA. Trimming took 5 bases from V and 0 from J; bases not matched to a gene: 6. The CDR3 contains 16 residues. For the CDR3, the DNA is TGTGCCAGCAGCGTCGCCGGGACTAGCTCCTACAATGAGCAGTTCTTC. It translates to CASSVAGTSSYNEQFF.

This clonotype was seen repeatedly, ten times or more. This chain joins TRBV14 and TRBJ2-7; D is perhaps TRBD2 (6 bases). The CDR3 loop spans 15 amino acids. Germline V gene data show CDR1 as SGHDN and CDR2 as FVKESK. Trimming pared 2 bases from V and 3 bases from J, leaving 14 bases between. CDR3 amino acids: CASSQSRGSLYEQYF. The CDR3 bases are TGTGCCAGCAGCCAAAGCCGGGGGTCACTCTACGAGCAGTACTTC.

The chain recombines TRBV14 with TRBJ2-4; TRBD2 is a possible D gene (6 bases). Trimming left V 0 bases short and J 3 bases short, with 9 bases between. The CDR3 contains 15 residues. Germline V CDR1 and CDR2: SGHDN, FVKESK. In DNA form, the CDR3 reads TGTGCCAGCAGCCAAGAAGGGACTGTCAAAAACATTCAGTACTTC. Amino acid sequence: CASSQEGTVKNIQYF.

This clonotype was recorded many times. As DNA, the CDR3 is TGCAGTGCTAGTCGCTCTTCCTACGAGCAGTACTTC. It encodes CSASRSSYEQYF. This chain uses TRBV20-1 with TRBJ2-7; D remains unclear. V lost 3 bases, J lost 1 base, and 7 bases lay in between. This CDR3 contains 12 residues. The V gene's germline CDR1 is DFQATT and CDR2 SNEGSKA (reference sequence).

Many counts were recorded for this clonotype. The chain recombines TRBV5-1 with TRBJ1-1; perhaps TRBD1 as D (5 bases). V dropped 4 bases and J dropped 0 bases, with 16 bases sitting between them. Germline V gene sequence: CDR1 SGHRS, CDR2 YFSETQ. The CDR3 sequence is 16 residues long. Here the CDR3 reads CASSRGLVTMNTEAFF. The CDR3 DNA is TGCGCCAGCAGCCGGGGGTTAGTCACCATGAACACTGAAGCTTTCTTT.

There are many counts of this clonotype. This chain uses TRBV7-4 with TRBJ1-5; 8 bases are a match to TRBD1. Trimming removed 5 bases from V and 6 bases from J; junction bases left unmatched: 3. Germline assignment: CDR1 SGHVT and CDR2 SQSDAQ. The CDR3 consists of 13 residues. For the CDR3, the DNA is TGTGCCAGCAGCCCCCAGGGGGCTCAGCCCCAGCATTTT. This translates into CASSPQGAQPQHF.

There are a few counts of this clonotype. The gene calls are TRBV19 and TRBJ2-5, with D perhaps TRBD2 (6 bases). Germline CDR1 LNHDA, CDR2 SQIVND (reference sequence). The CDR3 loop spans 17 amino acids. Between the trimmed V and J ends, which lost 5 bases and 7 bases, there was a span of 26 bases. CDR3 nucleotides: TGTGCCAGTAGTTCGGGAGCCTACCTCGGGACTGCAGTGACCCAGTACTTC. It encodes CASSSGAYLGTAVTQYF.

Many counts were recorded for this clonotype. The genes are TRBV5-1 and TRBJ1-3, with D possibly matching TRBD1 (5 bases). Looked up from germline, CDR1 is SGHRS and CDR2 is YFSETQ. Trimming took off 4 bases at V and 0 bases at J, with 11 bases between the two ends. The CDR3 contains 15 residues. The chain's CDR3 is CASSPGHNSGNTIYF. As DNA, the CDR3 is TGCGCCAGCAGCCCAGGACACAACTCTGGAAACACCATATATTTT.

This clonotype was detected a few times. The CDR3 spells CASSQILAGGPTDTQYF. In DNA, the CDR3 is TGTGCCAGCAGCCAGATCCTAGCGGGGGGGCCAACAGATACGCAGTATTTT. The chain has TRBV3-1 and TRBJ2-3, with 12 positions matching TRBD2. Trimming cost V 3 bases and J 3 bases; bases outside gene matches: 7. Germline CDR1 LGHDT, CDR2 YNNKEL (reference sequence). The CDR3 is 17 amino acids.

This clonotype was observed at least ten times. CDR3 sequence: CSARQGQETQYF. The CDR3 DNA reads TGCAGTGCTAGGCAAGGACAAGAGACCCAGTACTTC. V and J are TRBV20-1 and TRBJ2-5; the D is unclear. CDR3 length equals 12 residues. From germline, CDR1 is DFQATT and CDR2 SNEGSKA (reference sequence). V lost 3 bases to trimming and J lost 2 bases, with 7 bases between them.

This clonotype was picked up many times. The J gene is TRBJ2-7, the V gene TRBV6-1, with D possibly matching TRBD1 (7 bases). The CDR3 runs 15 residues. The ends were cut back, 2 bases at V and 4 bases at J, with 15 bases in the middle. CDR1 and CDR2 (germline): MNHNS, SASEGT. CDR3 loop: CASSEWEQGRYEQYF. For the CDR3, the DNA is TGTGCCAGCAGTGAATGGGAACAGGGGAGGTACGAGCAGTACTTC.

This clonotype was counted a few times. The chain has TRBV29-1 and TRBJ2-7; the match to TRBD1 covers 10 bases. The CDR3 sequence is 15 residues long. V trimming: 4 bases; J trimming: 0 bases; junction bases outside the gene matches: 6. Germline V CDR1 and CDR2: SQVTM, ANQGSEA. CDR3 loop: CSVGGGTGDSYEQYF. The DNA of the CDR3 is TGCAGCGTTGGGGGGGGGACAGGGGACTCCTACGAGCAGTACTTC.

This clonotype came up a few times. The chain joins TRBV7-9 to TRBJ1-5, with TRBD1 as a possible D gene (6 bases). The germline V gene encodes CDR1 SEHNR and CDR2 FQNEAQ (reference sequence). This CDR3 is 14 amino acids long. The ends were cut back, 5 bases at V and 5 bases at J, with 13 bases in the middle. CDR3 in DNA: TGTGCCAGCAGCAATGACAGGTCGGATCAGCCCCAGCATTTT. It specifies CASSNDRSDQPQHF. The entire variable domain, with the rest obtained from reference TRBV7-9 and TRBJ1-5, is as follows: DTGVSQNPRHKITKRGQNVTFRCDPISEHNRLYWYRQTLGQGPEFLTYFQNEAQLEKSRLLSDRFSAERPKGSFSTLEIQRTEQGDSAMYLCASSNDRSDQPQHFGDGTRLSIL.

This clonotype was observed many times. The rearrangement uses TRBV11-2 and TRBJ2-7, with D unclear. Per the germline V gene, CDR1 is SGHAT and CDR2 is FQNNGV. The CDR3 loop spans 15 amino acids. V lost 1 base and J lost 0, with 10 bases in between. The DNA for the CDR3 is TGTGCCAGCAGCTTAGGCGCGATACTCTCCTACGAGCAGTACTTC. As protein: CASSLGAILSYEQYF.

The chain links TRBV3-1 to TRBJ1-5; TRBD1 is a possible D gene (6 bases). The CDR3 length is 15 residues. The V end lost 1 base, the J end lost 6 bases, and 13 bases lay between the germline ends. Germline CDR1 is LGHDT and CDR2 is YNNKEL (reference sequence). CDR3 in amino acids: CASSQAETGGQPQHF. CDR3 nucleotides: TGTGCCAGCAGCCAAGCAGAGACAGGCGGTCAGCCCCAGCATTTT.

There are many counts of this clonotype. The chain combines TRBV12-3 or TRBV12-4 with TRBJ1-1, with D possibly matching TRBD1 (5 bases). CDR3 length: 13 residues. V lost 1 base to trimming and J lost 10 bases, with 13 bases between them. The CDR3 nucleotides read TGTGCCAGCAGTTTAGAGGGGCGCCTGGGAGCTTTCTTT. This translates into CASSLEGRLGAFF.

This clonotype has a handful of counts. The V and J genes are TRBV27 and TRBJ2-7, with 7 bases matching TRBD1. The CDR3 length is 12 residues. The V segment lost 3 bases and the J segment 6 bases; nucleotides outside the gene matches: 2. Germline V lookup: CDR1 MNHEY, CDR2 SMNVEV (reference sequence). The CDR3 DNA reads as TGTGCCAGCAGTTTCCCAGGGGGCGAGCAGTACTTC. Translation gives CASSFPGGEQYF.

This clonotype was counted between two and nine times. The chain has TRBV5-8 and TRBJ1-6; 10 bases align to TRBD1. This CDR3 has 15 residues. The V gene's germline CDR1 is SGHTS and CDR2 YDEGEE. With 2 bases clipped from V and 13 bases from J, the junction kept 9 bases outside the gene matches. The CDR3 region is CASSLAGTGENPLHF. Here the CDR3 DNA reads TGTGCCAGCAGCTTAGCCGGGACAGGGGAAAATCCCCTCCACTTT.

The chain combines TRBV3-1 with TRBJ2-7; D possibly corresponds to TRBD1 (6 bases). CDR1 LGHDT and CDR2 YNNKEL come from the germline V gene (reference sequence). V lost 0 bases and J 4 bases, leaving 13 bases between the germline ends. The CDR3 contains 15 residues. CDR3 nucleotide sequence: TGTGCCAGCAGCCAAGACTACAGGGTATCGTACGAGCAGTACTTC. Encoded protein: CASSQDYRVSYEQYF.

Here the CDR3 reads CASSLLAGVTTDTQYF. The CDR3 DNA sequence: TGTGCCAGCAGTTTACTAGCGGGGGTGACCACAGATACGCAGTATTTT. This chain uses TRBV12-3 or TRBV12-4 with TRBJ2-3, with 10 positions matching TRBD2. V was pared by 2 bases and J by 2 bases, with 4 bases of the junction left unmatched. The CDR3 is 16 residues long.

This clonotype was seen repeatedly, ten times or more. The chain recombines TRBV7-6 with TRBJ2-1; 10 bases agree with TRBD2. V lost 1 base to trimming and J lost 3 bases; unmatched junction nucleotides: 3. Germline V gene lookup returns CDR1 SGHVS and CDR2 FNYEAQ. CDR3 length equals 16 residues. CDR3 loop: CASSLGTSGYYNEQFF. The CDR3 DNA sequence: TGTGCCAGCAGCTTAGGGACTAGCGGATACTACAATGAGCAGTTCTTC.

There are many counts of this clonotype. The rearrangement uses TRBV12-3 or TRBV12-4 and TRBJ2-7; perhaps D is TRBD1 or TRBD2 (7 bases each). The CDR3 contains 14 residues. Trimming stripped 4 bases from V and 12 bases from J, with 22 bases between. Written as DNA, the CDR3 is TGTGCCAGCAGTTCCAGGGGGGGGTCCTCGGGACGGTACTTC. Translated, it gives CASSSRGGSSGRYF.

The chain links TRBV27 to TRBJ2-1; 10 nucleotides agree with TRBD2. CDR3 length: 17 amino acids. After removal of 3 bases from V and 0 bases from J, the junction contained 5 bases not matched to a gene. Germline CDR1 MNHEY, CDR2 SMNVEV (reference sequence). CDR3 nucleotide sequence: TGTGCCAGCAGTTTGGGAGCGGGGGGGGGCTCCTACAATGAGCAGTTCTTC. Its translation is CASSLGAGGGSYNEQFF.

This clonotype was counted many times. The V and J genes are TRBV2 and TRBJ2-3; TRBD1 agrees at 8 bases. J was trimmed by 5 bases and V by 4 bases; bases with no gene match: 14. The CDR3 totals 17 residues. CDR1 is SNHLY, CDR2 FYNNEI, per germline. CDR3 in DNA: TGTGCCAGCAGTGCGCCCCAGGGGGCTGTCGGTGGAGATACGCAGTATTTT. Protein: CASSAPQGAVGGDTQYF. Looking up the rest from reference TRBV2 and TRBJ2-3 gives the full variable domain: EPEVTQTPSHQVTQMGQEVILRCVPISNHLYFYWYRQILGQKVEFLVSFYNNEISEKSEIFDDQFSVERPDGSNFTLKIRSTKLEDSAMYFCASSAPQGAVGGDTQYFGPGTRLTVL.

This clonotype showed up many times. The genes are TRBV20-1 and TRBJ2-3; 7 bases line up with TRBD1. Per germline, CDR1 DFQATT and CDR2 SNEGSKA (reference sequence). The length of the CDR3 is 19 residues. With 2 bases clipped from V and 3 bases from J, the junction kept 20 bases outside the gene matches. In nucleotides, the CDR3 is TGCAGTGCTAGACTACACGCCAATCCGGGACAGACTACGACAGATACGCAGTATTTT. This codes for CSARLHANPGQTTTDTQYF.

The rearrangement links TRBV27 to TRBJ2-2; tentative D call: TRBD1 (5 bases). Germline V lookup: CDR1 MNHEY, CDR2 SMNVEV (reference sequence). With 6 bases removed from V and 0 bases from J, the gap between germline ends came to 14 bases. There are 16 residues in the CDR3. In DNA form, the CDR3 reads TGTGCCAGCAGCGACAGATTCCGTCCGAACACCGGGGAGCTGTTTTTT. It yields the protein CASSDRFRPNTGELFF.

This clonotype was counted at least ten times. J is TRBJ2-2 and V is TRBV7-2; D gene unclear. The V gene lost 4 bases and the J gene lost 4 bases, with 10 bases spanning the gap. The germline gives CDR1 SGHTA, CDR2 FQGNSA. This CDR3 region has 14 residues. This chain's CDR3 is CASSSLQTTGELFF. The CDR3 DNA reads TGTGCCAGCAGCTCTCTCCAGACCACCGGGGAGCTGTTTTTT.